Listed below are T cell receptor beta chains from one sample, sequenced in a study of CD8 T cells in Susac syndrome. TCRdb reanalysed the immunoSEQ multiplex PCR reads using MiXCR and keeps one entry per CDR3 protein. Of about 200,000 distinct CDR3 sequences in the sample, 90% to 95% were seen once. Sequencing used CD4+ T cells from PBMCs. These receptors were collected from a human donor in good health. Both conserved end residues are part of each CDR3. The D gene is left open where the match is weak.

TRBJ1-1,TRBV29-1,TRBD1,CSVAEGRWDRRFMNTEAFF
TRBJ1-1,TRBV27,NA,CASSFTDNTEAFF
TRBJ1-1,TRBV10-3,TRBD1,CAVRAGTGGGGITEAFF
TRBJ2-1,TRBV9,NA,CASSATLTGEQFF
TRBJ2-6,TRBV7-9,NA,CASGGPHGANVLTF
TRBJ1-2,TRBV3-1,NA,CASSQDVTASGGYTF
TRBJ2-2,TRBV6-5,NA,CASLGPAGGELFF
TRBJ1-2,TRBV20-1,NA,CSVIHSTSEYGYTF
TRBJ1-2,TRBV30,TRBD1,CAWSADRGPNYGYTF
TRBJ1-2,TRBV29-1,TRBD1,CSVGTGSYGYTF
TRBJ2-3,TRBV29-1,NA,CSATRQEPSTQYF
TRBJ1-1,TRBV5-1,NA,CASSPPVGNPEAFF
TRBJ1-1,TRBV29-1,TRBD1,CSVSPGQGAQPGAFF
TRBJ2-3,TRBV29-1,TRBD2,CSKNGGATDTQYF
TRBJ2-2,TRBV30,NA,CAWSALARTGELFF
TRBJ2-3,TRBV29-1,TRBD2,CSVGGDTDTQYF
TRBJ2-3,TRBV29-1,NA,CSVELGMADTQYF
TRBJ2-3,TRBV12-3/TRBV12-4,TRBD2,CASSPGTSPADTQYF
TRBJ1-1,TRBV5-1,TRBD1,CASNGQDDTEAFF
TRBJ2-5,TRBV24-1,TRBD1,CATSPRTGAGETQYF
TRBJ1-2,TRBV11-1,NA,CASSLGRQYYGYTF
TRBJ2-5,TRBV28,NA,CASSFRTDQETQYF
TRBJ1-1,TRBV30,NA,CAWSEYTEAFF
TRBJ2-3,TRBV23-1,TRBD1,CASSQKPPPRDRAIPSTDTQYF
TRBJ2-5,TRBV7-2,NA,CASSSARGLGETQYF
TRBJ2-3,TRBV27,NA,CASRTRADTQYF
TRBJ1-5,TRBV4-1,NA,CASSQDRRSFNHF
TRBJ2-7,TRBV9,TRBD1,CASSVTPGGEQYF
TRBJ1-1,TRBV7-3,NA,CASSLFRGNEAFF
TRBJ2-2,TRBV9,NA,CASSVAPGTLAGELFF
TRBJ2-1,TRBV14,NA,CASSQEVQYNEQFF
TRBJ2-5,TRBV20-1,NA,CSARLGGETQYF
TRBJ2-3,TRBV18,TRBD2,CASSPPAGGDDTQYF
TRBJ1-5,TRBV30,TRBD1,CAWGTVSNQPQHF
TRBJ1-2,TRBV3-1,NA,CASSQGTYGARYGYTF
TRBJ1-6,TRBV3-1,NA,CASSQVGDYNSPLHF
TRBJ2-3,TRBV15,NA,CATSRDPTDTQYF
TRBJ2-1,TRBV9,TRBD2,CASSSRTGGNNEQFF
TRBJ2-2,TRBV12-2,NA,CASRLVCWQNTGELFF
TRBJ2-6,TRBV24-1,NA,CATSDARAAAAGANVLTF
TRBJ2-1,TRBV12-3/TRBV12-4,NA,CASSSFGNEQFF